The rows below give T cell receptor beta chains drawn from one sample of a study of T cell repertoires in cytomegalovirus infection. From the reads, TCRdb called clonotypes with MiXCR, one entry per CDR3 protein. The sample records approximately 500,000 distinct CDR3 sequences, 16% being singletons. Sequencing was carried out using CD8+ T cells from PBMCs. These receptors originate from a human donor in good health (CMV status not recorded). Some clones in this sample may be carry-over from other donors' samples. The CDR3 runs from the conserved cysteine through the conserved F or W. D genes are given only for firm matches. The size field is filled for only some rows; it gives once, few, many or a size class.

>.|.|TRBJ1-4|TRBV11-2
CASSLDSGKLFF
TGTGCCAGCAGCTTAGATTCGGGGAAACTGTTTTTT
>.|.|TRBJ2-3|TRBV12-3/TRBV12-4
CASSLANRADTQYF
TGTGCCAGCAGTTTAGCGAACAGGGCTGATACGCAGTATTTT
>many|.|TRBJ2-1|TRBV5-6
CASSLGDNEQFF
TGTGCCAGCAGCTTAGGGGACAATGAGCAGTTCTTC
>many|TRBD2|TRBJ2-3|TRBV12-3/TRBV12-4
CASSQALAGGADTQYF
TGTGCCAGCAGTCAAGCACTAGCGGGAGGGGCAGATACGCAGTATTTT
>.|.|TRBJ2-1|TRBV5-1
CASSLIGGGNNEQFF
TGCGCCAGCAGCTTAATAGGAGGGGGAAACAATGAGCAGTTCTTC
>many|.|TRBJ2-1|TRBV19
CASSTELAYNEQFF
TGTGCCAGTAGTACCGAACTAGCATACAATGAGCAGTTCTTC
>many|.|TRBJ2-4|TRBV7-8
CASSLDGRFSKNIQYF
TGTGCCAGCAGCTTAGATGGAAGGTTTAGCAAAAACATTCAGTACTTC
>many|.|TRBJ1-6|TRBV7-8
CASSFARGSSYNSPLHF
TGTGCCAGCAGCTTCGCACGGGGGAGCTCCTATAATTCACCCCTCCACTTT
>many|.|TRBJ2-5|TRBV6-1
CASRLVVDAKETQYF
TGTGCCAGCAGACTAGTGGTTGATGCAAAAGAGACCCAGTACTTC
>few|.|TRBJ1-1|TRBV6-4
CASKDFSGAAEAFF
TGTGCCAGCAAGGACTTCTCGGGGGCCGCTGAAGCTTTCTTT
>.|TRBD1|TRBJ2-2|TRBV5-1
CASSFWGQSSRAGELFF
TGCGCCAGCAGCTTTTGGGGACAGAGCTCGAGGGCCGGGGAGCTGTTTTTT
>few|.|TRBJ1-5|TRBV28
CASRETTSNQPQHF
TGTGCCAGCAGGGAGACAACATCAAATCAGCCCCAGCATTTT
>few|.|TRBJ1-4|TRBV4-2
CASSPHSEKLFF
TGTGCCAGCAGCCCACACAGTGAAAAACTGTTTTTT
>few|TRBD1|TRBJ2-1|TRBV27
CASSGPLWDSAHLSSYNEQFF
TGTGCCAGCAGTGGTCCCCTTTGGGACAGTGCCCACTTGAGCTCCTACAATGAGCAGTTCTTC
>.|.|TRBJ2-1|TRBV4-1
CASSQEGKQFF
TGCGCCAGCAGCCAAGAGGGGAAGCAGTTCTTC
>.|.|TRBJ1-5|TRBV6-5
CASQQGFIQPQHF
TGTGCCAGCCAACAGGGTTTCATTCAGCCCCAGCATTTT
>few|.|TRBJ1-1|TRBV27
CASIAGTEAFF
TGTGCCAGCATTGCGGGAACTGAAGCTTTCTTT
>few|.|TRBJ1-2|TRBV9
CASSSNRPNYGYTF
TGTGCCAGCAGCTCGAACAGACCTAACTATGGCTACACCTTC
>many|.|TRBJ2-7|TRBV12-5
CASKQGLDEQYF
TGTGCTAGCAAACAGGGTCTCGACGAGCAGTACTTC
>many|.|TRBJ2-2|TRBV6-1
CASSPTRLSVNTGELFF
TGTGCCAGCAGTCCTACTCGGTTGTCTGTGAACACCGGGGAGCTGTTTTTT
>.|TRBD1|TRBJ2-6|TRBV5-1
CASSPVTGAYSRANVLTF
TGCGCCAGCAGTCCAGTGACAGGGGCCTACTCTCGGGCCAACGTCCTGACTTTC
>many|TRBD1|TRBJ2-7|TRBV7-9
CASSPRDRDTYEQYF
TGTGCCAGCAGTCCCCGGGACAGAGATACCTACGAGCAGTACTTC
>.|.|TRBJ2-1|TRBV6-4
CASSDSGQGPQEQFF
TGTGCCAGCAGTGACTCGGGTCAAGGACCTCAGGAGCAGTTCTTC
>.|TRBD2|TRBJ2-5|TRBV3-1
CASSRGPREVRETQYF
TGTGCCAGCAGCCGAGGGCCGCGGGAGGTGAGAGAGACCCAGTACTTC
>.|TRBD1|TRBJ1-5|TRBV6-8
CASSYFRTGSNQPQHF
TGTGCCAGCAGTTACTTCAGGACAGGTAGCAATCAGCCCCAGCATTTT
>.|.|TRBJ1-5|TRBV14
CASSARGYNQPQHF
TGTGCCAGCAGCGCCAGGGGTTACAATCAGCCCCAGCATTTT
>few|.|TRBJ2-2|TRBV2
CASELSGELFF
TGTGCCAGCGAATTGTCCGGGGAGCTGTTTTTT
>few|.|TRBJ2-1|TRBV7-3
CASSITRSSYNEQFF
TGTGCCAGCAGCATAACAAGGAGCTCCTACAATGAGCAGTTCTTC
>many|.|TRBJ2-7|TRBV7-9
CASSLHRGSYEQYF
TGTGCCAGCAGCTTACATAGGGGCTCCTACGAGCAGTACTTC
>few|.|TRBJ2-2|TRBV12-3/TRBV12-4
CASSLASVIPGELFF
TGTGCCAGCAGTTTAGCTAGCGTGATTCCCGGGGAGCTGTTTTTT
>.|TRBD2|TRBJ2-7|TRBV7-9
CASSPSGGSGRYEQYF
TGTGCCAGCAGCCCCTCCGGTGGTAGCGGGAGATACGAGCAGTACTTC
>once|.|TRBJ1-1|TRBV14
CASSLPGMEGTEAFF
TGTGCCAGCAGCCTCCCAGGCATGGAGGGCACTGAAGCTTTCTTT
>once|.|TRBJ1-1|TRBV9
CASKADQNTEAFF
TGTGCCAGCAAGGCAGACCAGAACACTGAAGCTTTCTTT
>.|.|TRBJ2-3|TRBV20-1
CSATDGRTDTQYF
TGCAGTGCAACGGACGGACGCACAGATACGCAGTATTTT
>many|.|TRBJ2-1|TRBV4-1
CASSLRQLNEQFF
TGCGCCAGCAGCCTCCGACAGCTCAATGAGCAGTTCTTC
>.|.|TRBJ2-7|TRBV20-1
CSARDYTGDEQYF
TGCAGTGCTAGAGATTACACGGGCGACGAGCAGTACTTC
>.|.|TRBJ2-2|TRBV7-6
CASTGAGFDTGELFF
TGTGCCAGCACTGGGGCAGGGTTCGACACCGGGGAGCTGTTTTTT
>.|TRBD2|TRBJ2-7|TRBV20-1
CSAVSGTNSYEQYF
TGCAGTGCCGTAAGCGGGACGAACTCCTACGAGCAGTACTTC
>many|.|TRBJ2-2|TRBV7-7
CASSLGTGTPNTGELFF
TGTGCTAGCAGCCTAGGGACCGGGACTCCGAACACCGGGGAGCTGTTTTTT
>.|.|TRBJ2-3|TRBV4-2
CASSQELAGDTQYF
TGTGCCAGCAGCCAAGAGCTAGCTGGCGATACGCAGTATTTT
>few|TRBD1|TRBJ2-3|TRBV7-9
CASRSTREGAETDTQYF
TGTGCCAGCAGATCTACCCGAGAGGGGGCGGAAACAGATACGCAGTATTTT
>.|TRBD1|TRBJ1-1|TRBV7-9
CASGNPGGRGDTEAFF
TGTGCCAGCGGCAACCCAGGGGGCCGGGGAGACACTGAAGCTTTCTTT
>many|TRBD2|TRBJ2-3|TRBV27
CASSEKSGGRYGTDTQYF
TGTGCCAGCAGTGAAAAAAGCGGGGGTCGGTACGGTACAGATACGCAGTATTTT
>many|TRBD1|TRBJ2-2|TRBV7-2
CASSLAFSETGGPGELFF
TGTGCCAGCAGCTTAGCGTTTAGCGAGACAGGGGGTCCCGGGGAGCTGTTTTTT